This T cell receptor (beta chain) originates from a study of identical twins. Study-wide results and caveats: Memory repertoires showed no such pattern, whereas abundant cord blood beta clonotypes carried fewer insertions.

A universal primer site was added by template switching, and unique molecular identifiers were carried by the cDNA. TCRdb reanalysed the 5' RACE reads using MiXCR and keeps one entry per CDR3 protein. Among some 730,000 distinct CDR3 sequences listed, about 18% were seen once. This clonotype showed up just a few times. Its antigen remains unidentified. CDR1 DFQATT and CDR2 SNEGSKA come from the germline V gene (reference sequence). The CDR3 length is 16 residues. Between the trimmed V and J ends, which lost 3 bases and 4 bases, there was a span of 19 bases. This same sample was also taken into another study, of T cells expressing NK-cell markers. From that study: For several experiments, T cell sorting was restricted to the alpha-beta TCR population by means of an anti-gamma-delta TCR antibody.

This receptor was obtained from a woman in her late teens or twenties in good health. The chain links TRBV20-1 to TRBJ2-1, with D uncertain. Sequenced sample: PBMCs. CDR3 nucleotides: TGCAGTGCTAGGGCCCCCCAAGGTGGGTCTTACAATGAGCAGTTCTTC. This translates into CSARAPQGGSYNEQFF.